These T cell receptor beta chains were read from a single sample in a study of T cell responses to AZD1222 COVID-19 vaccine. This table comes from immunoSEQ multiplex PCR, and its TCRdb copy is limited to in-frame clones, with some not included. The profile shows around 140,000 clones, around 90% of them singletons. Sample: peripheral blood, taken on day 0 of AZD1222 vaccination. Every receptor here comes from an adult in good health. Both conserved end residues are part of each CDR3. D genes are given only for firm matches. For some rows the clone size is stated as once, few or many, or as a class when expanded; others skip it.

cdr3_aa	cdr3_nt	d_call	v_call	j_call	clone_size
CASSPGLAAADTQYF	TGTGCCAGTAGTCCCGGACTAGCAGCTGCTGATACGCAGTATTTT	TRBD2	TRBV19	TRBJ2-3	NA
CATSRAGGYYEQYF	TGTGCCACCAGCAGGGCAGGGGGGTACTACGAGCAGTACTTC	NA	TRBV15	TRBJ2-7	NA
CASSLAGGRSNEQFF	TGTGCCAGCAGCTTAGCGGGGGGACGGTCCAATGAGCAGTTCTTC	NA	TRBV7-9	TRBJ2-1	NA
CASRVADYNSPLHF	TGCGCCAGCAGGGTGGCGGATTATAATTCACCCCTCCACTTT	NA	TRBV10-2	TRBJ1-6	NA
CASSQQNQPQHF	TGTGCCAGCAGCCAACAAAATCAGCCCCAGCATTTT	NA	TRBV14	TRBJ1-5	few
CASRAPGPSLGEAFF	TGTGCCAGCAGGGCACCGGGACCGTCTCTCGGGGAAGCTTTCTTT	NA	TRBV6-5	TRBJ1-1	NA
CSALLPDRDYGYTF	TGCAGCGCCCTGTTGCCTGACAGGGACTATGGCTACACCTTC	TRBD1	TRBV29-1	TRBJ1-2	NA
CASSEALPQSGEKLFF	TGTGCCAGCAGTGAAGCCCTTCCCCAAAGCGGTGAAAAACTGTTTTTT	NA	TRBV2	TRBJ1-4	NA
CASSWTSGRAGNEQFF	TGTGCCAGCAGCTGGACCAGCGGGAGGGCCGGTAATGAGCAGTTCTTC	TRBD2	TRBV5-4	TRBJ2-1	NA
CASSVASQGRNSPLHF	TGTGCCAGCAGCGTAGCTTCGCAGGGCCGAAATTCACCCCTCCACTTT	NA	TRBV9	TRBJ1-6	NA
CASLGGSSGRPSFSYNEQFF	TGTGCCAGCCTCGGCGGATCTAGCGGGAGGCCCTCCTTCTCCTACAATGAGCAGTTCTTC	TRBD2	TRBV27	TRBJ2-1	once
CASSLVRSRGTDTQYF	TGCGCCAGCAGCTTGGTTCGGTCGAGGGGCACAGATACGCAGTATTTT	NA	TRBV5-1	TRBJ2-3	NA
CASSFGFGSATDTQYF	TGTGCCAGCAGCTTTGGCTTTGGGAGCGCCACAGATACGCAGTATTTT	NA	TRBV7-9	TRBJ2-3	NA
CASGLVQKLNRDTTYNEQFF	TGTGCTAGTGGTTTGGTACAGAAGCTTAACCGGGACACTACCTACAATGAGCAGTTCTTC	NA	TRBV12-5	TRBJ2-1	NA
CAWTVGSASPLHF	TGTGCCTGGACGGTCGGGTCGGCTTCACCCCTCCACTTT	NA	TRBV30	TRBJ1-6	NA
CAISESAGGFGEQYF	TGTGCCATCAGTGAGTCGGCGGGAGGTTTCGGCGAGCAGTACTTC	TRBD2	TRBV10-3	TRBJ2-7	few
CASSYPRGSTEAFF	TGTGCCAGCAGCTACCCCAGGGGTTCCACTGAAGCTTTCTTT	NA	TRBV5-8	TRBJ1-1	NA
CASRAGQGFTDTQYF	TGTGCCAGTAGAGCGGGACAGGGATTCACAGATACGCAGTATTTT	TRBD1	TRBV19	TRBJ2-3	NA
CASSAVPEGEAFF	TGTGCCAGCAGCGCGGTCCCGGAGGGGGAAGCTTTCTTT	NA	TRBV7-7	TRBJ1-1	NA
CASSLDGLQPQHF	TGTGCCAGCAGCTTAGATGGGTTGCAGCCCCAGCATTTT	NA	TRBV7-8	TRBJ1-5	NA
CASTLGALNNYGYTF	TGTGCCAGCACTCTGGGGGCACTTAATAACTATGGCTACACCTTC	NA	TRBV5-8	TRBJ1-2	NA
CASSPGGETPLHF	TGCGCCAGCAGCCCTGGAGGGGAAACACCCCTCCACTTT	NA	TRBV4-1	TRBJ1-6	NA
CASQDPLGSPYEQYF	TGTGCCAGCCAAGACCCCCTGGGATCTCCTTACGAGCAGTACTTC	NA	TRBV11-3	TRBJ2-7	NA
CASSPPGLGSFSGNTIYF	TGTGCCAGCTCACCACCGGGACTCGGATCTTTCTCTGGAAACACCATATATTTT	NA	TRBV18	TRBJ1-3	NA
CASSPGPAYAFF	TGTGCCAGCAGCCCAGGCCCTGCATACGCTTTCTTT	NA	TRBV7-2	TRBJ1-1	NA
CASSKGLGTEAFF	TGTGCCAGTAGTAAAGGCCTTGGCACTGAAGCTTTCTTT	NA	TRBV19	TRBJ1-1	NA
CASSEATATYGYTF	TGTGCCAGCAGTGAAGCGACCGCGACCTATGGCTACACCTTC	NA	TRBV6-1	TRBJ1-2	NA
CASRVRADNTEAFF	TGTGCCAGCAGAGTCCGGGCCGACAACACTGAAGCTTTCTTT	NA	TRBV6-5	TRBJ1-1	NA
CASSSGLHQETQYF	TGTGCCAGCAGCTCCGGACTGCACCAAGAGACCCAGTACTTC	NA	TRBV7-9	TRBJ2-5	NA
CASSPRGGNEQFF	TGTGCCAGCAGCCCCCGGGGGGGCAATGAGCAGTTCTTC	TRBD2	TRBV5-4	TRBJ2-1	NA
CASSDLRDSYNEQFF	TGTGCCAGCAGTGACCTTCGTGACTCCTACAATGAGCAGTTCTTC	NA	TRBV25-1	TRBJ2-1	NA
CASSQLASGRAIPTDTQYF	TGTGCCAGCAGCCAGTTAGCTAGCGGGAGGGCCATCCCTACAGATACGCAGTATTTT	TRBD2	TRBV14	TRBJ2-3	NA
CASSIVGVGTEAFF	TGTGCCAGTAGTATAGTGGGAGTGGGCACTGAAGCTTTCTTT	NA	TRBV19	TRBJ1-1	once
CASSLDRRETQYF	TGTGCCAGCTCACTCGACAGGCGAGAGACCCAGTACTTC	NA	TRBV18	TRBJ2-5	NA
CASSQMSSGAYEQYF	TGCGCCAGCAGCCAAATGAGCAGCGGGGCCTACGAGCAGTACTTC	TRBD2	TRBV4-3	TRBJ2-7	NA
CASSPGQAWSEAFF	TGTGCCAGCAGCCCCGGACAGGCTTGGTCTGAAGCTTTCTTT	TRBD1	TRBV7-2	TRBJ1-1	NA
CSVAEGWSSPLHF	TGCAGCGTTGCGGAGGGTTGGAGTTCACCCCTCCACTTT	NA	TRBV29-1	TRBJ1-6	NA